One and the same sample provided the 15 T cell receptor beta chains below, sequenced in a study of blood T cell repertoires in COVID-19. The repertoire was sequenced with immunoSEQ multiplex PCR; TCRdb's copy has only in-frame clones and lacks some. The sample has about 400,000 clones, nearly 90% seen once. Sequencing input: PBMCs or T cells enriched from blood (not recorded which). Receptors originate from a woman younger than 45 who had recovered from COVID-19.

The V gene is TRBV10-3, the J gene TRBJ1-1; no definite D call. Germline V gene sequence: CDR1 ENHRY, CDR2 SYGVKD. V was pared by 10 bases and J by 4 bases, with 13 bases between. The CDR3 consists of 12 residues. The CDR3 region is CATSLGSTEAFF. In DNA form, the CDR3 reads TGTGCCACCTCGCTGGGGAGCACTGAAGCTTTCTTT.

The V call is TRBV28, the J call TRBJ2-1, with 12 bases aligning to TRBD2. The CDR3 is made up of 21 amino acids. The ends lost 0 bases at V and 0 bases at J; junction bases unmatched: 12. The germline V gene has CDR1 MDHEN and CDR2 SYDVKM. CDR3 coding DNA: TGTGCCAGCAGTTTATGGGTGGCTAGCGGGAGGGCGACCCCCTCCTACAATGAGCAGTTCTTC. It encodes CASSLWVASGRATPSYNEQFF.

The chain uses TRBV12-5 and TRBJ1-5; D is unclear. This CDR3 region has 11 residues. The V end lost 6 bases, the J end lost 7 bases, and 7 bases lay between the germline ends. Per germline, CDR1 LGHNT and CDR2 FRNRAP. The CDR3 sequence: CASGTSQPQHF. The CDR3 DNA sequence: TGTGCTAGTGGGACTTCACAGCCCCAGCATTTT.

The V and J genes are TRBV3-1 (or the pseudogene TRBV3-2) and TRBJ1-3; D remains unclear. CDR1 LGHDT and CDR2 YNNKEL come from the germline V gene (reference sequence). The CDR3 sequence is 12 residues long. Deletions cut 4 bases from V and 4 bases from J, with 5 bases between. This CDR3 reads CASSPVGNTIYF. In DNA, the CDR3 is TGTGCCAGCAGCCCCGTCGGAAACACCATATATTTT.

This chain uses TRBV5-8 with TRBJ1-5, with 9 bases lining up with TRBD1. This CDR3 is 14 amino acids long. J was trimmed by 4 bases and V by 4 bases; bases with no gene match: 3. CDR1 is SGHTS, CDR2 YDEGEE, per germline. CDR3 sequence reads: CASSPGTGNQPQHF. The CDR3 region has the DNA TGTGCCAGCAGCCCCGGGACAGGGAATCAGCCCCAGCATTTT.

The rearrangement joins TRBV18 to TRBJ2-1; D is possibly TRBD2 (5 bases). The CDR3 spans 13 residues. The germline V gene encodes CDR1 KGHSH and CDR2 LQKENI. V was trimmed by 5 bases and J by 4 bases, leaving 9 bases between them. CDR3 loop: CASSSGGYNEQFF. The CDR3 DNA reads TGTGCCAGCTCATCCGGAGGATACAATGAGCAGTTCTTC.

This chain joins TRBV5-4 and TRBJ1-2; TRBD1 is a possible D gene (5 bases). The CDR3 contains 14 residues. Trimming took off 4 bases at V and 2 bases at J, with 12 bases between the two ends. Looked up from germline, CDR1 is SGHNT and CDR2 is YYREEE (reference sequence). The CDR3 loop reads CASSDAGRNYGYTF. The CDR3 coding sequence is TGTGCCAGCAGCGACGCAGGGAGGAACTATGGCTACACCTTC. Drawing the rest from reference TRBV5-4 and TRBJ1-2, the complete variable domain is ETGVTQSPTHLIKTRGQQVTLRCSSQSGHNTVSWYQQALGQGPQFIFQYYREEENGRGNFPPRFSGLQFPNYSSELNVNALELDDSALYLCASSDAGRNYGYTFGSGTRLTVV.

The V and J genes are TRBV9 and TRBJ2-2; D is possibly TRBD2 (7 bases). Between the trimmed V and J ends, which lost 0 bases and 6 bases, there was a span of 18 bases. Germline CDR1 SGDLS, CDR2 YYNGEE. This CDR3 contains 17 residues. CDR3 DNA: TGTGCCAGCAGCGTAGCTCCATTCGGCGGGGGCGCCGGGGAGCTGTTTTTT. It translates to CASSVAPFGGGAGELFF.

V gene TRBV13 combines with J gene TRBJ1-6; D is unclear. The CDR3 spans 15 residues. Germline CDR1 PRHDT, CDR2 FYEKMQ (reference sequence). With 0 bases removed from V and 4 bases from J, the gap between germline ends came to 7 bases. The CDR3 spells CASSLGSGYNSPLHF. CDR3 DNA: TGTGCCAGCAGCTTAGGTTCCGGGTATAATTCACCCCTCCACTTT. The full variable domain, with the rest looked up from reference TRBV13 and TRBJ1-6, is AAGVIQSPRHLIKEKRETATLKCYPIPRHDTVYWYQQGPGQDPQFLISFYEKMQSDKGSIPDRFSAQQFSDYHSELNMSSLELGDSALYFCASSLGSGYNSPLHFGNGTRLTVT.

The chain joins TRBV5-1 to TRBJ1-2; no clear D. Germline-derived CDR1 and CDR2 are SGHRS and YFSETQ. V was pared by 0 bases and J by 6 bases, with 12 bases between. The CDR3 has 14 amino acids. This CDR3 is CASSLEGGRHGYTF. The DNA for the CDR3 is TGCGCCAGCAGCTTGGAAGGCGGGAGACATGGCTACACCTTC.

The V and J genes are TRBV25-1 and TRBJ1-5; the match to TRBD1 covers 10 bases. Trimming at V came to 11 bases and at J to 3 bases, leaving 7 bases not matched to a gene. CDR1 and CDR2 (germline): MGHDK, SYGVNS. The CDR3 is made up of 14 amino acids. The CDR3 region has the DNA TGTGCCCGTAGGACAGGGGGATCCAATCAGCCCCAGCATTTT. It yields the protein CARRTGGSNQPQHF.

The chain joins TRBV12-3 or TRBV12-4 to TRBJ1-1; 8 bases are shared with TRBD1. The CDR3 has 13 amino acids. The J segment lost 4 bases and the V segment lost 5 bases, leaving 3 bases of the junction unmatched. CDR3 protein: CASSRQGRTEAFF. CDR3 sequence (DNA): TGTGCCAGCAGTCGACAGGGGCGCACTGAAGCTTTCTTT.

The chain employs TRBV24-1 and TRBJ1-3; 7 bases are a match to TRBD1. Germline V CDR1 and CDR2: KGHDR, SFDVKD. Trimming at V came to 6 bases and at J to 0 bases, leaving 7 bases not matched to a gene. The CDR3 runs to 16 residues. The DNA of the CDR3 is TGTGCCACCAGTTCCAGGACAGGAAACTCTGGAAACACCATATATTTT. Protein sequence: CATSSRTGNSGNTIYF.

V and J are TRBV12-3 or TRBV12-4 and TRBJ1-6; no clear D gene. The V gene lost 5 bases and the J gene lost 6 bases, with 5 bases spanning the gap. The CDR3 runs to 12 residues. Here the CDR3 reads CASSTINSPLHF. DNA for the CDR3: TGTGCCAGCAGTACAATTAATTCACCCCTCCACTTT.

CDR3 loop: CASSSSGVTEAFF. The CDR3 DNA reads as TGTGCCAGCAGTTCTTCAGGGGTCACTGAAGCTTTCTTT. V is TRBV12-3 or TRBV12-4 and J is TRBJ1-1; possibly TRBD1 for D (6 bases). Trimming took off 4 bases at V and 4 bases at J, with 10 bases between the two ends. The CDR3 is 13 amino acids.